The next 26 T cell receptor beta chains were all read from a single sample in a study of spatial heterogeneity in lung cancer. In TCRdb, the 5' RACE reads were re-called with MiXCR into one record per CDR3 protein. The sample lists about 52,000 distinct CDR3 sequences; under 8% were seen once. Time point given: blood at routine non-recurrence follow-up after resection. Unsorted tumor, nontumor lung tissue or cryopreserved PBMC supplied the whole RNA. Sequences were derived from PBMCs, sampled at follow-up. The receptors stem from a female donor with early-stage non-small cell lung cancer.

The gene calls are TRBV20-1 and TRBJ1-3; D call uncertain. CDR3 size: 14 residues. CDR1 is DFQATT and CDR2 is SNEGSKA in the germline V gene (reference sequence). Trimming cost V 2 bases and J 0 bases, with 8 bases left between them. CDR3: CSARNPSSGNTIYF. CDR3 bases: TGCAGTGCTAGAAATCCCTCCTCTGGAAACACCATATATTTT.

This clonotype was recorded at least ten times. V gene TRBV28 combines with J gene TRBJ2-6; unclear D gene. The CDR3 contains 12 residues. Trimming cost V 5 bases and J 3 bases, with 2 bases left between them. In germline, CDR1 is MDHEN, CDR2 SYDVKM. The CDR3 DNA follows: TGTGCCAGCAGTGTTGGGGCCAACGTCCTGACTTTC. Protein product: CASSVGANVLTF.

This sequence joins TRBV18 and TRBJ1-2; D is possibly TRBD1 (5 bases). V was clipped by 3 bases and J by 2 bases, with 19 bases between them. This CDR3 region has 17 residues. Looked up from germline, CDR1 is KGHSH and CDR2 is LQKENI. The CDR3 sequence: CASSPNRDHKGNYGYTF. As DNA, the CDR3 is TGTGCCAGCTCACCTAACCGGGACCACAAAGGAAACTATGGCTACACCTTC.

The DNA of the CDR3 is TGTGCCAGCTCATACGGACAGTACTACGAGCAGTACTTC. Translating gives CASSYGQYYEQYF. The genes are TRBV18 and TRBJ2-7, with D tentatively TRBD1 (6 bases). The CDR3 has 13 amino acids. V was shortened by 5 bases and J by 3 bases, with 11 bases between the two germline ends. Germline CDR1 is KGHSH and CDR2 is LQKENI. Together with reference TRBV18 and TRBJ2-7, the CDR3 gives the full variable domain: NAGVMQNPRHLVRRRGQEARLRCSPMKGHSHVYWYRQLPEEGLKFMVYLQKENIIDESGMPKERFSAEFPKEGPSILRIQQVVRGDSAAYFCASSYGQYYEQYFGPGTRLTVT.

The sample holds many counts of this clonotype. The V call is TRBV10-3, the J call TRBJ2-1, with 11 bases matching TRBD2. J gave up 10 bases and V 2 bases, and 7 bases lay outside the gene matches. From germline, CDR1 is ENHRY and CDR2 SYGVKD. There are 15 residues in the CDR3. The DNA for the CDR3 is TGTGCCATCAGTGAGACCGGGACTAGCGGTAGGGAGCAGTTCTTC. This codes for CAISETGTSGREQFF.

This clonotype was counted many times. This chain connects TRBV28 to TRBJ1-4; no clear D gene. V gave up 4 bases and J gave up 7 bases, with 13 bases separating them. The V gene's germline CDR1 is MDHEN and CDR2 SYDVKM. The CDR3 has 14 amino acids. In nucleotides, the CDR3 is TGTGCCAGCAGTTCCGGACTAGAAGGTGAAAAACTGTTTTTT. Encoded protein: CASSSGLEGEKLFF.

This clonotype was observed at least ten times. The rearrangement uses TRBV28 and TRBJ2-3; 7 bases fit TRBD1. The CDR3 is made up of 14 amino acids. J gave up 1 base and V 10 bases, and 8 bases lay outside the gene matches. Looked up from germline, CDR1 is MDHEN and CDR2 is SYDVKM. CDR3 sequence: CAIEGALGTDTQYF. CDR3 nucleotides: TGTGCCATCGAGGGGGCGCTTGGCACAGATACGCAGTATTTT.

The chain carries TRBV30 and TRBJ1-6, with TRBD1 matching over 8 bases. The V segment lost 5 bases and the J segment 8 bases; nucleotides outside the gene matches: 2. The germline V gene has CDR1 GTSNPN and CDR2 SVGIG (reference sequence). There are 12 residues in the CDR3. CDR3 bases: TGTGCCTGGGCGGACAGGGATTCACCCCTCCACTTT. It is translated as CAWADRDSPLHF.

The V and J genes are TRBV13 and TRBJ1-4; perhaps TRBD1 as D (6 bases). CDR1 and CDR2 from the germline V gene are PRHDT and FYEKMQ (reference sequence). With 4 bases removed from V and 8 bases from J, the gap between germline ends came to 17 bases. This CDR3 has 15 residues. The CDR3 sequence: CASSSLQGQGEKLFF. DNA for the CDR3: TGTGCCAGCAGCTCCCTACAGGGTCAGGGGGAAAAACTGTTTTTT.

This chain connects TRBV30 to TRBJ2-5; TRBD1 matches at 8 bases. The CDR3 extends over 17 amino acids. V lost 3 bases, J lost 0 bases, and 12 bases stayed unmatched. Per germline, CDR1 GTSNPN and CDR2 SVGIG (reference sequence). The CDR3 reads CAWRDLWRQGYQETQYF. The CDR3 DNA is TGTGCCTGGAGGGATCTATGGAGACAGGGGTACCAAGAGACCCAGTACTTC.

In regard to this clonotype: One junction end disagrees with the germline gene, perhaps due to a read error. This sequence joins TRBV4-3 and TRBJ2-7; weak D call: TRBD1 (6 bases). The germline V gene encodes CDR1 LGHNA and CDR2 YSLEER. The CDR3 is 13 amino acids. In DNA, the CDR3 is TGCGCCAGCAGCCCAGGGGTGTCGGCGGCGGAGTCCTTC. Translating gives CASSPGVSAAESF.

The J gene is TRBJ2-7, the V gene TRBV20-1; TRBD1 agrees at 7 bases. CDR3 length: 13 residues. Unmatched junction bases numbered 7, after V lost 5 bases and J lost 3 bases. Germline assignment: CDR1 DFQATT and CDR2 SNEGSKA (reference sequence). The CDR3 protein is CSADTPGGYEQYF. CDR3 sequence (DNA): TGCAGTGCTGATACTCCAGGGGGCTACGAGCAGTACTTC.

This clonotype has only a few counts. V is TRBV19 and J is TRBJ2-6; TRBD2 is a possible D gene (6 bases). Trimming left V 7 bases short and J 4 bases short, with 14 bases between. Germline loops: CDR1 LNHDA, CDR2 SQIVND (reference sequence). The CDR3 consists of 15 residues. The CDR3: CASKEGSTGANVLTF. The CDR3 region has the DNA TGTGCCAGTAAGGAGGGTTCAACGGGGGCCAACGTCCTGACTTTC.

This clonotype was observed at least ten times. The rearrangement links TRBV9 to TRBJ2-2, with TRBD2 identical over 7 bases. In germline, CDR1 is SGDLS, CDR2 YYNGEE. The CDR3 sequence is 17 residues long. V shed 0 bases, J shed 3 bases, and the junction held 8 bases outside the gene matches. The CDR3 spells CASSVGVRSGDTGELFF. The CDR3, as DNA: TGTGCCAGCAGCGTAGGAGTTAGGAGCGGGGACACCGGGGAGCTGTTTTTT.

The V and J genes are TRBV7-2 and TRBJ2-5; 9 bases are a match to TRBD1. The V gene's germline CDR1 is SGHTA and CDR2 FQGNSA. J gave up 7 bases and V 11 bases, and 14 bases lay outside the gene matches. The CDR3 is 14 residues long. Written as DNA, the CDR3 is TGTGCCGGTCAGGGACAGGGTTTGGTAGGGACCCAGTACTTC. Amino acids: CAGQGQGLVGTQYF.

This clonotype was seen at least ten times. This chain uses TRBV7-6 with TRBJ2-3; 7 positions agree with TRBD1. This CDR3 has 16 amino acids. Per germline, CDR1 SGHVS and CDR2 FNYEAQ. J lost 4 bases, V lost 3 bases, and 10 bases had no gene match. The CDR3 DNA reads TGTGCCAGCAGCTTGCCCAGGGGACAGTCCCCAGATACGCAGTATTTT. It encodes CASSLPRGQSPDTQYF.

The rearrangement joins TRBV3-1 to TRBJ2-2; D is unclear. The CDR3 runs 17 residues. The germline CDR1 and CDR2 sequences are LGHDT and YNNKEL (reference sequence). V shed 4 bases and J shed 0 bases, with 15 bases lying between them. CDR3 coding DNA: TGTGCCAGCAGCCCGTGGGCACCCGTTCCGAACACCGGGGAGCTGTTTTTT. Encoded protein: CASSPWAPVPNTGELFF.

This chain connects TRBV6-5 to TRBJ2-2; TRBD1 or TRBD2 may be the D gene (7 bases each). The CDR3 spans 16 residues. V lost 0 bases, J lost 4 bases, and 12 bases lay in between. Germline V gene sequence: CDR1 MNHEY, CDR2 SVGAGI. The CDR3 sequence is CASSYSRGGPTGELFF. CDR3 nucleotide sequence: TGTGCCAGCAGTTACTCCAGGGGGGGACCCACCGGGGAGCTGTTTTTT.

V usage is TRBV20-1 and J usage is TRBJ1-5; D remains ambiguous. Trimming left V 5 bases short and J 3 bases short, with 14 bases between. In germline, CDR1 is DFQATT, CDR2 SNEGSKA (reference sequence). The CDR3 runs to 14 residues. The chain's CDR3 is CSAHFPHNNQPQHF. The CDR3 coding sequence is TGCAGTGCTCATTTTCCCCATAACAATCAGCCCCAGCATTTT.

V gene TRBV7-2 combines with J gene TRBJ1-6; D is possibly TRBD1 (5 bases). V was cut by 7 bases and J by 10 bases, with 20 bases left in between. Germline CDR1 and CDR2: SGHTA and FQGNSA. The CDR3 has 15 residues. The CDR3: CASTRLGQGSSPLHF. For the CDR3, the DNA is TGTGCCAGCACACGATTGGGGCAGGGCTCCTCACCCCTCCACTTT.

This clonotype was recorded many times. The rearrangement links TRBV20-1 to TRBJ2-7; the D is unclear. V lost 3 bases and J 2 bases, leaving 8 bases between the germline ends. Per germline, CDR1 DFQATT and CDR2 SNEGSKA (reference sequence). This CDR3 has 12 amino acids. CDR3 loop: CSASQWTYEQYF. The CDR3 nucleotides read TGCAGTGCTAGTCAATGGACCTACGAGCAGTACTTC.

This clonotype came up many times. The J gene is TRBJ2-3, the V gene TRBV6-5; 12 bases align to TRBD2. The V and J ends lost 4 bases and 0 bases, in that order; junction bases with no gene match: 2. Germline loops: CDR1 MNHEY, CDR2 SVGAGI. The CDR3 consists of 16 residues. CDR3 nucleotides: TGTGCCAGCAGTTCAGGACTAGCGGGAAGCACAGATACGCAGTATTTT. It codes for CASSSGLAGSTDTQYF.

The V call is TRBV29-1, the J call TRBJ2-2; 8 bases fit TRBD2. After removal of 6 bases from V and 4 bases from J, the junction contained 10 bases not matched to a gene. Looked up from germline, CDR1 is SQVTM and CDR2 is ANQGSEA. The CDR3 has 15 amino acids. CDR3 bases: TGCAGCGTCTTAAAGGGCGGGGGGACCACCGGGGAGCTGTTTTTT. Translated: CSVLKGGGTTGELFF.

Ten or more counts support this clonotype. V is TRBV29-1 and J is TRBJ1-2; D is perhaps TRBD1 (5 bases). The CDR3 length is 11 residues. Trimming stripped 7 bases from V and 3 bases from J, with 9 bases between. The V gene's germline CDR1 is SQVTM and CDR2 ANQGSEA. CDR3 protein: CSGGGHYGYTF. CDR3 in DNA: TGCAGCGGGGGGGGTCACTATGGCTACACCTTC.

V and J are TRBV13 and TRBJ2-3; TRBD2 aligns across 15 bases. CDR3 length: 17 residues. Unmatched junction bases numbered 9, after V lost 5 bases and J lost 6 bases. Germline V gene sequence: CDR1 PRHDT, CDR2 FYEKMQ (reference sequence). DNA for the CDR3: TGTGCCAGCAGCCCTTGGACTAGCGGGGGGGCCAGTGATACGCAGTATTTT. Translated, it gives CASSPWTSGGASDTQYF.

Notes on this clonotype: A much larger clonotype is one base distant, so this may be a read error. Lacking the conserved final phenylalanine or tryptophan, this CDR3 likely reflects a read error. The genes are TRBV5-5 and TRBJ1-5, with D uncertain. The V end was cut by 1 base, the J end by 7 bases, with 12 bases between. Germline V gene lookup returns CDR1 SGHKS and CDR2 YYEKEE (reference sequence). There are 14 residues in the CDR3. The CDR3 region is CASSLPLNGQPQHL. CDR3 nucleotides: TGTGCCAGCAGCTTGCCCCTCAACGGGCAGCCCCAGCATCTT.